This T cell receptor (beta chain) stems from a study of T cells in Graves' hyperthyroidism and ophthalmopathy. This CDR3 has 16 residues. The germline V and J ends were trimmed by 0 bases and 2 bases, with 12 bases remaining between them. The V gene's germline CDR1 is MGHRA and CDR2 YSYEKL. The PBMCs were sourced from fresh peripheral blood (about 9.7 ml). There are a few counts of this clonotype. RNA transcripts yielded amplified TCR beta CDR3 regions. Initially, a first-round RT-PCR of the TCR CDR3 employed the HTBI primer set. MiXCR, run by TCRdb on the multiplex PCR reads, gives a single entry per CDR3 protein. This sample carries more than 450,000 distinct CDR3 sequences, approximately 15% of them seen once, and the ten largest clones take approximately 15%.

This clonotype was sampled from a woman aged 40-49 years with Graves' hyperthyroidism. The J gene is TRBJ2-3, the V gene TRBV4-1, with D possibly being TRBD2 (5 bases). The sample was blood. The CDR3 DNA reads TGCGCCAGCAGCCAAGAGCTTAGCGTTGCCACAGATACGCAGTATTTT. Protein: CASSQELSVATDTQYF.